Given below is one T cell receptor beta chain in context. What it binds is not known. V trimming: 2 bases; J trimming: 0 bases; junction bases outside the gene matches: 7. The germline V gene has CDR1 MNHEY and CDR2 SMNVEV (reference sequence). There are 16 residues in the CDR3. Noted time point: persistent/refractory GD, antithyroid drugs over 5 years with positive TRAb. RNA isolated from PBMCs was used to make the TCR library. American Thyroid Association guidelines defined how Graves' disease was diagnosed. The data are from a study of regulatory T cells in long-lasting Graves disease. Findings and limits, study-wide: Exclusively peripheral blood, rather than thyroid tissue, was studied. Among the persistent patients, 2,500 to 3,000 public clonotypes were shared, more than the 966 shared among new patients.

Library construction for TCR beta used iRepertoire HTBI primers and Arm-PCR of CDR3 regions. In the authors' workflow: Identification across samples found about 65 TRBV and approximately 15 TRBJ segments. TCRdb redid the calling of the multiplex PCR reads with MiXCR, one entry per CDR3 protein. TCRdb, rather than the study authors, made the V and J calls. The table records 700,000 or so distinct CDR3 sequences, 30% of them present only once. The sequence derives from a female donor with Graves disease. The starting material was peripheral blood mononuclear cells (PBMCs), obtained when the disease was refractory, from a patient treated with antithyroid drugs. J is TRBJ2-7 and V is TRBV27; 7 bases are shared with TRBD1. DNA of the CDR3: TGTGCCAGCAGTTTAATGATGAGGGGGCCCTCCTACGAGCAGTACTTC. Translated: CASSLMMRGPSYEQYF.